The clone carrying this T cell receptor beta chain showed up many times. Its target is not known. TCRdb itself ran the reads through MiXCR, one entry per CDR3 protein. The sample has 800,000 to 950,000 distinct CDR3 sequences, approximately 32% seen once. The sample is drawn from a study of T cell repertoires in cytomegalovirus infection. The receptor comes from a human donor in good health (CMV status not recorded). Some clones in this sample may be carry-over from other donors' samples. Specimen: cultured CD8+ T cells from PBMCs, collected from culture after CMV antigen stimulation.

CDR3 residues: CASSLTLHGTQDTDTQYF. CDR3 sequence (DNA): TGTGCCAGCAGCTTAACACTTCACGGGACACAAGACACAGATACGCAGTATTTT. J is TRBJ2-3 and V is TRBV7-2; perhaps TRBD1 as D (6 bases). V dropped 2 bases and J dropped 2 bases, with 20 bases sitting between them. CDR1 is SGHTA, CDR2 FQGNSA, per germline. This CDR3 region has 18 residues.